This is a list of T cell receptor beta chains from one sample in a study of blood T cell repertoires in COVID-19. Profiling relied on immunoSEQ multiplex PCR, and the TCRdb table lists in-frame clones only, not all of them. The sample includes fewer than 400,000 clones, approximately 87% of them seen just once. The sample taken for sequencing was PBMCs or T cells enriched from blood (not recorded which). These receptors originate from a woman between 50 and 59 years old who had recovered from COVID-19. Both conserved end residues are part of each CDR3. Each record gives: D gene, V gene, clone size, J gene, CDR3 DNA, CDR3 protein. The D gene is left open where the match is weak. Part of the rows lack a size; the others show once, few, many or a class for expanded clones.

TRBD1	TRBV7-9	NA	TRBJ1-1	TGTGCCAGCAGCCTCAACAGGGGGAACACTGAAGCTTTCTTT	CASSLNRGNTEAFF
TRBD1	TRBV3-1/TRBV3-2	once	TRBJ1-5	TGTGCCAGCAGTCTGACAGGGATTAGCAATCAGCCCCAGCATTTT	CASSLTGISNQPQHF
NA	TRBV5-1	NA	TRBJ1-6	TGCGCCAGCAGCCTGTACTATAATTCACCCCTCCACTTT	CASSLYYNSPLHF
TRBD1	TRBV18	NA	TRBJ2-7	TGTGCCAGCTCCCCCGGGACAGGGACCTTCTCCTACGAGCAGTACTTC	CASSPGTGTFSYEQYF
NA	TRBV11-1	NA	TRBJ2-1	TGTGCCAGCAGCTCGCAGGGGTATGAGCAGTTCTTC	CASSSQGYEQFF
NA	TRBV7-9	NA	TRBJ2-1	TGTGCCAGCAGCTTCGGCGGGGTCCACAATGAGCAGTTCTTC	CASSFGGVHNEQFF
NA	TRBV28	NA	TRBJ2-2	TGTGCCAGCAACACGCGGTACAGGGAAACGACCGGGGAGCTGTTTTTT	CASNTRYRETTGELFF
NA	TRBV18	NA	TRBJ1-2	TGTGCCAGCTCACAATATTCGGATGGCTACACCTTC	CASSQYSDGYTF
NA	TRBV7-9	NA	TRBJ1-2	TGTGCCAGCAGCCCCCTTGGACGGACACCTGGTGTAACCTTC	CASSPLGRTPGVTF
TRBD1	TRBV18	once	TRBJ1-1	TGTGCCAGCTCTAATTTTGACAGGGCGGGGACTGAAGCTTTCTTT	CASSNFDRAGTEAFF
NA	TRBV11-2	few	TRBJ1-2	TGTGCCAGCAGCTTAGTGGGGCCCTATGGCTACACCTTC	CASSLVGPYGYTF
TRBD1	TRBV18	NA	TRBJ1-3	TGTGCCAGCTCACTTCCCGGGACAGGAACCGGAAACACCATATATTTT	CASSLPGTGTGNTIYF
NA	TRBV4-1	NA	TRBJ1-4	TGCGCCAGCAGCGTAGTAGACCAAAGAGGTGAAAAACTGTTTTTT	CASSVVDQRGEKLFF
NA	TRBV7-2	NA	TRBJ1-1	TGTGCCAGCAGCTTAAACCGGGACTGGTCCAACCAAGCTTTCTTT	CASSLNRDWSNQAFF
NA	TRBV3-1/TRBV3-2	NA	TRBJ1-5	TGTGCCAGCAGCTTCGGGGGTATAAGTCAGCCCCAGCATTTT	CASSFGGISQPQHF
TRBD1	TRBV6-5	NA	TRBJ2-5	TGTGCCAGCAGTTACACGTACAGGGGGATGTCAGAGACCCAGTACTTC	CASSYTYRGMSETQYF
NA	TRBV28	few	TRBJ1-2	TGTGCCAGCACTACCCCCCACCTTATAAACTATGGCTACACCTTC	CASTTPHLINYGYTF
TRBD1	TRBV5-1	NA	TRBJ1-4	TGCGCCAGCAATCCAGGGACAGGGACTAATGAAAAACTGTTTTTT	CASNPGTGTNEKLFF
NA	TRBV7-2	NA	TRBJ1-1	TGTGCCAGCAGCTGGACACAGAACACTGAAGCTTTCTTT	CASSWTQNTEAFF
NA	TRBV19	NA	TRBJ1-5	TGTGCCAGTAAGGGCGACAGGACCGGCCCCCAGCATTTT	CASKGDRTGPQHF
NA	TRBV6-5	NA	TRBJ2-6	TGTGCCAGCAAACCCAGGGTCACCGGGGCCAACGTCCTGACTTTC	CASKPRVTGANVLTF
NA	TRBV29-1	NA	TRBJ2-3	TGCAGCGTTGCGGGAAGCACAGATACGCAGTATTTT	CSVAGSTDTQYF
NA	TRBV5-1	NA	TRBJ2-2	TGCGCCAGCAGCTTGGATTCACCTTATTTCAGACAGATGAACACCGGGGAGCTGTTTTTT	CASSLDSPYFRQMNTGELFF
NA	TRBV24-1	NA	TRBJ2-3	TGTGCCACCAGTGGTGAGGGCGGGGATACGCAGTATTTT	CATSGEGGDTQYF
TRBD2	TRBV5-6	NA	TRBJ2-2	TGTGCCAGCAGCTTAGGAGCGGGGCCAAACACCGGGGAGCTGTTTTTT	CASSLGAGPNTGELFF
TRBD1	TRBV7-9	NA	TRBJ2-1	TGTGCCAGCAGCTCAGGGACAGCTCCTCTCTACAATGAGCAGTTCTTC	CASSSGTAPLYNEQFF
TRBD2	TRBV4-2	NA	TRBJ2-3	TGTGCCAGCAGCCAAGGGACTAGCGGGGGGAACACAGATACGCAGTATTTT	CASSQGTSGGNTDTQYF
TRBD1	TRBV24-1	NA	TRBJ1-1	TGTGCCACCAGTTTCGGGACAGGTGCTGAAGCTTTCTTT	CATSFGTGAEAFF
TRBD1	TRBV28	NA	TRBJ1-1	TGTGCCAGCAGTTCGGACAGGGACCTGACTGAAGCTTTCTTT	CASSSDRDLTEAFF
TRBD1	TRBV18	NA	TRBJ2-1	TGTGCCAGCTCACCCCTCGGACAGGGTCGGAATGAGCAGTTCTTC	CASSPLGQGRNEQFF
TRBD1	TRBV30	NA	TRBJ1-5	TGTGCCTGGAGTCGCGGGACAGGGAATCAGCCCCAGCATTTT	CAWSRGTGNQPQHF
NA	TRBV25-1	NA	TRBJ1-1	TGTGCCAGCAGTGCGTTTAGCGGGGGAGCGGAAGCTTTCTTT	CASSAFSGGAEAFF
NA	TRBV3-1/TRBV3-2	few	TRBJ1-1	TGTGCCAGCATGACTCAGGGGACGAATACTGAAGCTTTCTTT	CASMTQGTNTEAFF
NA	TRBV4-3	NA	TRBJ1-6	TGCGCCAGCAGCCAAGATCCGCAGGGCGACAACATTGGTTCCTATAATTCACCCCTCCACTTT	CASSQDPQGDNIGSYNSPLHF
NA	TRBV13	NA	TRBJ2-5	TGTGCCAGTACCCGCGGGCGAGGGGAGACCCAGTACTTC	CASTRGRGETQYF
TRBD1	TRBV4-3	NA	TRBJ2-1	TGCGCCAGCAGCCAAGGTCGGACAGGGTCGTACTACAATGAGCAGTTCTTC	CASSQGRTGSYYNEQFF
NA	TRBV5-1	NA	TRBJ2-7	TGCGCCAGCAGCCCCCTACCGGGGGATTCCTACGAGCAGTACTTC	CASSPLPGDSYEQYF
NA	TRBV28	NA	TRBJ1-6	TGTGCCAGCAAACTCGACAGGAATTCACCCCTCCACTTT	CASKLDRNSPLHF
NA	TRBV29-1	NA	TRBJ2-5	TGCAGCGTGCGAGGCCTCGGTGAGACCCAGTACTTC	CSVRGLGETQYF
NA	TRBV7-2	NA	TRBJ2-3	TGTGCCAGCAGCTTAGGGCAGGGATGGAATACGCAGTATTTT	CASSLGQGWNTQYF
TRBD1	TRBV27	NA	TRBJ1-1	TGTGCCAGCAGTTTACAGGGACAGGGGGCAGGTGGCACTGAAGCTTTCTTT	CASSLQGQGAGGTEAFF
NA	TRBV7-9	NA	TRBJ1-2	TGTGCCAGCAGCCCCGCGGGATCTGATGGCTACACCTTC	CASSPAGSDGYTF
NA	TRBV5-8	NA	TRBJ2-1	TGTGCCAGCAGCTTGTTTCAGGCCTACAATGAGCAGTTCTTC	CASSLFQAYNEQFF
NA	TRBV7-9	NA	TRBJ1-1	TGTGCCAGCAGCCCGCACAGAGAAGGGGGTCCTGAAGCTTTCTTT	CASSPHREGGPEAFF
NA	TRBV19	NA	TRBJ1-2	TGTGCCAGTAAACCGGGACATTATAACTATGGCTACACCTTC	CASKPGHYNYGYTF
TRBD2	TRBV5-1	NA	TRBJ2-1	TGCGCCAGCAGCTTGGACCCTAGCGGGGGCCCTAATGAGCAGTTCTTC	CASSLDPSGGPNEQFF
NA	TRBV2	NA	TRBJ1-2	TGTGCCAGCAGTGAAGGCAGGCTGGCTTATGGCTACACCTTC	CASSEGRLAYGYTF
TRBD1	TRBV7-6	NA	TRBJ2-2	TGTGCCAGCAGCTCAACAGGGGAATTCGTCGGGGAGCTGTTTTTT	CASSSTGEFVGELFF
TRBD1	TRBV5-6	few	TRBJ2-2	TGTGCCAGCAGCTCCGCGTCCAGGGGGATCGGGGAGCTGTTTTTT	CASSSASRGIGELFF